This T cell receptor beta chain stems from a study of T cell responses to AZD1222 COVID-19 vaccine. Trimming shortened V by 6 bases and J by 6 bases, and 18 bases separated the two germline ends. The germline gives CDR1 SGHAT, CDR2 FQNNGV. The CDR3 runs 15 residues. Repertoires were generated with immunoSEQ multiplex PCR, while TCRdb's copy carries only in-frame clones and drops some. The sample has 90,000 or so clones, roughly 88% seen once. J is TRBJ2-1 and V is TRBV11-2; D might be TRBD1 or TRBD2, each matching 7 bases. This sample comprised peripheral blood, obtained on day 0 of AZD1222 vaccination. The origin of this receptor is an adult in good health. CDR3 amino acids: CASSLRGGTFNEQFF. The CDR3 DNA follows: TGTGCCAGCAGTCTCAGGGGGGGCACTTTCAATGAGCAGTTCTTC.